These T cell receptor beta chains were read from a single sample in a study of regulatory T cells in long-lasting Graves disease. From the multiplex PCR reads, TCRdb called clonotypes with MiXCR, one entry per CDR3 protein. This table holds fewer than 500,000 distinct CDR3 sequences, 15% to 20% found once. These records were also assigned to another study, of T cells in Graves' hyperthyroidism and ophthalmopathy.

This sample comprised peripheral blood mononuclear cells (PBMCs), obtained at new diagnosis, from a patient treated with antithyroid drugs. The receptors shown here come from a man aged 40-55 years with Graves disease. CDR3s include the opening cysteine and the closing phenylalanine or tryptophan. Each record gives: D gene, J gene, V gene, clone size, CDR3 protein, CDR3 DNA. D genes are given only for firm matches. Where a row states a size, it is once, few, many or the class of an expanded clone; other rows omit it.

TRBD2 TRBJ2-7 TRBV28 many CASSLAGTRKGEQYF TGTGCCAGCAGTTTAGCCGGGACTAGAAAAGGCGAGCAGTACTTC
TRBD2 TRBJ2-7 TRBV28 many CASSLGVAGVYEQYF TGTGCCAGCAGTTTGGGGGTAGCGGGAGTTTACGAGCAGTACTTC
. TRBJ1-1 TRBV3-1 few CASSQGPGEAFF TGTGCCAGCAGCCAAGGCCCGGGTGAAGCTTTCTTT
. TRBJ2-7 TRBV6-2/TRBV6-3 . CAMGQTYEQYF TGTGCCATGGGACAAACCTACGAGCAGTACTTC
TRBD1 TRBJ1-1 TRBV6-5 many CASSLRRTGQFTDTEAFF TGTGCCAGCAGTTTACGAAGGACAGGGCAGTTCACGGACACTGAAGCTTTCTTT
. TRBJ2-5 TRBV28 few CASRQGSEETQYF TGTGCCAGCAGGCAGGGATCTGAGGAGACCCAGTACTTC
TRBD2 TRBJ2-7 TRBV6-2/TRBV6-3 many CASSYGLAGGYEQYF TGTGCCAGCAGTTACGGACTAGCGGGAGGCTACGAGCAGTACTTC
. TRBJ2-7 TRBV14 . CASSQDFGHIHEQYF TGTGCCAGCAGCCAAGATTTTGGGCACATCCACGAGCAGTACTTC
. TRBJ2-1 TRBV12-3/TRBV12-4 few CASTARVRGYNEQFF TGTGCCAGCACCGCCCGGGTTAGGGGCTACAATGAGCAGTTCTTC
. TRBJ2-2 TRBV15 once CATSRGGNANTGELFF TGTGCCACCAGCAGAGGTGGGAACGCGAACACCGGGGAGCTGTTTTTT
. TRBJ1-6 TRBV2 . CASTAGDTPLHF TGTGCCAGCACGGCAGGGGATACACCCCTCCACTTT
. TRBJ2-7 TRBV19 . CASSIALATSYEQYF TGTGCCAGTAGTATAGCCCTTGCTACCTCCTACGAGCAGTACTTC
TRBD1 TRBJ1-2 TRBV6-2/TRBV6-3 few CASSNDRVGYTF TGTGCCAGCAGCAACGACAGGGTAGGCTACACCTTC
TRBD1 TRBJ1-1 TRBV2 many CASSSQGVWNTEAFF TGTGCCAGCAGTTCGCAGGGGGTATGGAACACTGAAGCTTTCTTT
TRBD2 TRBJ2-1 TRBV29-1 many CSARRLAGGTTSSYNEQFF TGCAGCGCCCGGCGGCTAGCGGGAGGAACTACGAGCTCCTACAATGAGCAGTTCTTC
TRBD2 TRBJ2-1 TRBV12-3/TRBV12-4 many CASSFLAGGINEQFF TGTGCCAGCAGTTTCCTAGCGGGAGGGATAAATGAGCAGTTCTTC
TRBD2 TRBJ2-7 TRBV30 many CAWKRREIYEQYF TGTGCCTGGAAGCGGCGGGAGATCTACGAGCAGTACTTC
. TRBJ2-1 TRBV24-1 . CATSEGQTGYNEQFF TGTGCCACCAGTGAAGGACAGACTGGCTACAATGAGCAGTTCTTC
. TRBJ1-4 TRBV20-1 . CSASWQGDEKLFF TGCAGTGCTAGTTGGCAGGGCGATGAAAAACTGTTTTTT
. TRBJ1-1 TRBV20-1 . CSAKKVGGNTEAFF TGCAGTGCAAAGAAAGTGGGGGGGAACACTGAAGCTTTCTTT
TRBD1 TRBJ1-2 TRBV20-1 . CSASRTGQYYGYTF TGCAGTGCTAGTAGGACAGGGCAATACTATGGCTACACCTTC
TRBD2 TRBJ2-1 TRBV7-6 few CASSLDASGKGEQFF TGTGCCAGCAGCTTAGATGCTAGCGGGAAGGGTGAGCAGTTCTTC
. TRBJ1-5 TRBV6-1 . CASRVYSNQPQHF TGTGCCAGCAGGGTCTATAGCAATCAGCCCCAGCATTTT
TRBD1 TRBJ2-3 TRBV5-1 many CASSFGQGVADTQYF TGTGCCAGCAGCTTCGGACAGGGGGTCGCAGATACGCAGTATTTT
TRBD2 TRBJ2-5 TRBV2 . CASMGTSGRRETQYF TGTGCCAGCATGGGGACTAGCGGGAGGCGGGAGACCCAGTACTTC
TRBD2 TRBJ2-1 TRBV30 . CAWSSGPYNEQFF TGTGCCTGGTCTAGCGGCCCCTACAATGAGCAGTTCTTC
. TRBJ2-7 TRBV18 . CASSGAGGNEQYF TGTGCCAGCTCTGGCGCTGGGGGGAACGAGCAGTACTTC
. TRBJ1-1 TRBV6-1 . CASSEATYEAFF TGTGCCAGCAGTGAAGCGACATACGAAGCTTTCTTT
TRBD1 TRBJ1-2 TRBV7-9 . CASSLPGQGSYGYTF TGTGCCAGCAGCTTACCGGGACAGGGTTCCTATGGCTACACCTTC
TRBD1 TRBJ2-7 TRBV28 many CASSFSWDSFRGTGSSGHEQYF TGTGCCAGCAGTTTTTCTTGGGATAGTTTTCGAGGGACAGGGTCCTCAGGCCACGAGCAGTACTTC
TRBD1 TRBJ1-1 TRBV20-1 . CLQGAPNTEAFF TGCTTACAGGGGGCGCCGAACACTGAAGCTTTCTTT
TRBD2 TRBJ2-3 TRBV7-2 . CASSLATSGSPDTQYF TGTGCCAGCAGCTTAGCTACTAGCGGGAGTCCAGATACGCAGTATTTT
. TRBJ2-5 TRBV6-1 . CASRPYPEETQYF TGTGCCAGCAGACCCTATCCGGAAGAGACCCAGTACTTC
. TRBJ2-5 TRBV30 many CAWSVRTAQETQYF TGTGCCTGGAGTGTACGGACAGCACAAGAGACCCAGTACTTC
. TRBJ2-3 TRBV6-2/TRBV6-3 many CASSGRPGYAQYF TGTGCCAGCAGTGGTAGACCTGGCTATGCGCAGTATTTT
. TRBJ1-2 TRBV28 few CASNLNSGYTF TGTGCCAGCAACCTAAATTCGGGCTACACCTTC
. TRBJ2-1 TRBV7-3 many CASSLIAGQTYNEQFF TGTGCCAGCAGCTTAATTGCGGGACAGACCTACAATGAGCAGTTCTTC
TRBD2 TRBJ2-1 TRBV11-2 many CASSLKWGFEREGRRNEQFF TGTGCCAGCAGCTTAAAATGGGGATTCGAGCGGGAGGGCCGTAGGAATGAGCAGTTCTTC
TRBD1 TRBJ1-4 TRBV29-1 many CSVGARGYEKLFF TGCAGCGTTGGGGCCAGGGGGTACGAAAAACTGTTTTTT
TRBD1 TRBJ1-6 TRBV7-8 many CASSLGAGGPDSPLHF TGTGCCAGCAGCTTAGGGGCAGGGGGCCCTGATTCACCCCTCCACTTT
. TRBJ1-4 TRBV29-1 . CSVWTRSEKLFF TGCAGCGTATGGACAAGATCTGAAAAACTGTTTTTT
. TRBJ1-1 TRBV28 many CASSPDAYTEAFF TGTGCCAGCAGCCCAGACGCTTACACTGAAGCTTTCTTT
TRBD2 TRBJ2-7 TRBV27 few CASSFRLAGGPEQYF TGTGCCAGCAGTTTCCGACTAGCGGGAGGGCCCGAGCAGTACTTC
. TRBJ2-5 TRBV5-4 . CASSSWGHPQETQYF TGTGCCAGCAGCTCTTGGGGGCACCCCCAAGAGACCCAGTACTTC
. TRBJ2-2 TRBV19 . CASSVDRMNTGELFF TGTGCCAGTAGTGTCGACAGGATGAACACCGGGGAGCTGTTTTTT
. TRBJ1-2 TRBV28 . CASRPGRIYGYTF TGTGCCAGCCGTCCAGGACGGATCTATGGCTACACCTTC
TRBD1 TRBJ2-1 TRBV24-1 . CATSDKERGGDEQFF TGTGCCACCAGTGATAAAGAGCGAGGGGGCGATGAGCAGTTCTTC
TRBD2 TRBJ2-1 TRBV13 many CASSPRTGLAGVREQFF TGTGCCAGCAGCCCTCGTACTGGACTAGCGGGAGTTAGAGAGCAGTTCTTC
TRBD2 TRBJ2-3 TRBV3-1 many CASSPGGLAGTDTQYF TGTGCCAGCAGCCCAGGGGGGCTAGCGGGAACAGATACGCAGTATTTT
. TRBJ2-1 TRBV3-1 many CASSPADWNNEQFF TGTGCCAGCAGCCCCGCGGACTGGAACAATGAGCAGTTCTTC
. TRBJ2-7 TRBV27 . CASSLSNGGRYEQYF TGTGCCAGCAGTTTATCAAATGGGGGCCGATACGAGCAGTACTTC
TRBD2 TRBJ2-7 TRBV18 many CASSSTSAMTYEQYF TGTGCCAGCTCGTCGACTAGCGCCATGACTTACGAGCAGTACTTC
. TRBJ2-7 TRBV5-1 many CASSRFLASLNYEQYF TGCGCCAGCAGCCGATTCCTCGCCAGCCTAAACTACGAGCAGTACTTC
. TRBJ2-7 TRBV7-9 . CASSIGGGLEQYF TGTGCCAGCAGCATAGGGGGGGGGCTCGAGCAGTACTTC
. TRBJ2-1 TRBV12-3/TRBV12-4 many CASSRRDWKYNEQFF TGTGCCAGCAGTCGACGGGACTGGAAATACAATGAGCAGTTCTTC